Following are 27 T cell receptor beta chains from one sample sequenced in a study of graft-versus-host responses after intestinal transplantation. No antigen has been identified for these receptors. Produced via immunoSEQ multiplex PCR; TCRdb's table is partial and in-frame only. The sample comprises 130,000 to 150,000 clones, about 93% of which are singletons, and about 0.2% rests with the top ten. The material was unstimulated CD4+ T cells sorted from spleen or lymph node cells, obtained before intestinal transplant. The source is a human donor who received an intestinal transplant.

The chain has TRBV19 and TRBJ2-1; 7 bases fit TRBD1. V lost 1 base and J lost 0; bases outside the gene matches: 3. Germline CDR1 and CDR2: LNHDA and SQIVND (reference sequence). The CDR3 has 16 residues. The CDR3 spells CASSIASGGSYNEQFF. CDR3 bases: TGTGCCAGTAGTATAGCCTCAGGGGGCTCCTACAATGAGCAGTTCTTC. Supplemented by reference TRBV19 and TRBJ2-1, the full variable domain reads DGGITQSPKYLFRKEGQNVTLSCEQNLNHDAMYWYRQDPGQGLRLIYYSQIVNDFQKGDIAEGYSVSREKKESFPLTVTSAQKNPTAFYLCASSIASGGSYNEQFFGPGTRLTVL.

As regards this clone: Its ends do not fully match the called genes, so a read error is possible. The rearrangement links TRBV10-2 to TRBJ2-7; unclear D gene. The CDR3 spans 15 residues. Germline V gene sequence: CDR1 WSHSY, CDR2 SAAADI. The CDR3 reads CASRELELSRSEQYF. CDR3 coding DNA: TGCGCCAGCAGGGAGTTGGAGCTTTCCAGGAGCGAGCAGTACTTC.

CDR3 in DNA: TGCAGCGTTGGGTTCAGCCCTAGCACAGATACGCAGTATTTT. Its protein is CSVGFSPSTDTQYF. The chain couples TRBV29-1 to TRBJ2-3; D uncertain. Trimming pared 4 bases from V and 0 bases from J, leaving 11 bases between. Per the germline V gene, CDR1 is SQVTM and CDR2 is ANQGSEA. The length of the CDR3 is 14 residues.

The rearrangement joins TRBV2 to TRBJ2-1; TRBD2 matches 9 bases. Germline-derived CDR1 and CDR2 are SNHLY and FYNNEI. Germline trimming cut 2 bases from V and 0 bases from J; bases unmatched to any gene: 5. This CDR3 is built from 17 residues. The CDR3 DNA reads TGTGCCAGCAGTGAACCCAAGCGGGAGGTCTCCTACAATGAGCAGTTCTTC. Protein product: CASSEPKREVSYNEQFF.

The chain uses TRBV28 and TRBJ2-5; 8 bases fit TRBD2. The better agreement between TRBJ2-7 and the DNA end casts doubt on the J call. The CDR3 runs to 16 residues. CDR1 is MDHEN and CDR2 is SYDVKM in the germline V gene. Here the CDR3 reads CASSGSGRMNPYEQYF. The CDR3, as DNA: TGTGCCAGCAGTGGCAGCGGGAGAATGAACCCCTACGAGCAGTACTTC.

V and J are TRBV1 and TRBJ2-1; the table names TRBD2, a call not compared with the DNA. TRBV1 is designated a pseudogene. This CDR3 spans 17 amino acids. CDR3 in amino acids: CTSSQEWLAGTNNEQFF. CDR3 DNA: TGCACCAGCAGCCAAGAATGGCTAGCGGGAACTAACAATGAGCAGTTCTTC.

This chain links TRBV18 with TRBJ2-2, with D maybe TRBD2 (6 bases). The V end lost 3 bases, the J end lost 2 bases, and 13 bases lay between the germline ends. The CDR3 sequence is 16 residues long. Germline CDR1 and CDR2: KGHSH and LQKENI. CDR3 amino acids: CASSPAGRGNTGELFF. The CDR3, as DNA: TGTGCCAGCTCACCGGCCGGGCGGGGAAACACCGGGGAGCTGTTTTTT.

This clone came up once. This chain connects TRBV4-3 to TRBJ1-5; D ambiguous. Germline V gene sequence: CDR1 LGHNA, CDR2 YSLEER. The CDR3 has 15 residues. With 5 bases removed from V and 4 bases from J, the gap between germline ends came to 15 bases. The CDR3 nucleotides are TGCGCCAGCAGCGAAAACCTGGTGGGGAATCAGCCCCAGCATTTT. The encoded protein is CASSENLVGNQPQHF.

This chain uses TRBV28 with TRBJ2-3; 10 nucleotides agree with TRBD2. CDR1 is MDHEN and CDR2 is SYDVKM in the germline V gene. Trimming cost V 0 bases and J 10 bases; bases outside gene matches: 10. The CDR3 has 16 residues. The CDR3 DNA reads TGTGCCAGCAGTTTATGGACGCCCGCCGGGACTAGCGCGCAGTATTTT. It translates to CASSLWTPAGTSAQYF.

Points on this clone: Additional DNA sequences in this sample encode the identical CDR3. The chain carries TRBV5-1 and TRBJ2-5, with 11 bases identical to TRBD1. From germline, CDR1 is SGHRS and CDR2 YFSETQ. V was pared by 3 bases and J by 4 bases, with 2 bases of the junction left unmatched. The CDR3 runs to 14 residues. The CDR3 region is CASSSGTGGETQYF. The DNA for the CDR3 is TGCGCCAGCAGCTCCGGGACAGGGGGAGAGACCCAGTACTTC.

The chain carries TRBV9 and TRBJ2-3, with D perhaps TRBD2 (5 bases). V was shortened by 4 bases and J by 4 bases, with 16 bases between the two germline ends. The CDR3 sequence is 15 residues long. The germline gives CDR1 SGDLS, CDR2 YYNGEE. The CDR3 reads CASSTPGSQPDTQYF. As DNA, the CDR3 is TGTGCCAGCAGCACGCCGGGGAGTCAACCAGATACGCAGTATTTT. The whole variable domain, remainder taken from reference TRBV9 and TRBJ2-3, is DSGVTQTPKHLITATGQRVTLRCSPRSGDLSVYWYQQSLDQGLQFLIQYYNGEERAKGNILERFSAQQFPDLHSELNLSSLELGDSALYFCASSTPGSQPDTQYFGPGTRLTVL.

V is TRBV19 and J is TRBJ2-2, with D perhaps given as TRBD1 or TRBD2 (5 bases each). The CDR3 runs to 15 residues. Trimming left V 5 bases short and J 1 base short, with 11 bases between. CDR1 LNHDA and CDR2 SQIVND come from the germline V gene (reference sequence). In DNA, the CDR3 is TGTGCCAGTAGTCCCCGGGACGTGAACACCGGGGAGCTGTTTTTT. Amino acids: CASSPRDVNTGELFF.

The chain has TRBV6-5 and TRBJ1-2, with D unclear. Between the trimmed V and J ends, which lost 5 bases and 4 bases, there was a span of 14 bases. CDR1 and CDR2 (germline): MNHEY, SVGAGI. This CDR3 spans 14 amino acids. Here the CDR3 reads CASSTHGLGYGYTF. The CDR3 DNA is TGTGCCAGCAGTACCCATGGTCTGGGCTATGGCTACACCTTC.

The chain joins TRBV25-1 to TRBJ1-2; D gene ambiguous. The length of the CDR3 is 14 residues. Per the germline V gene, CDR1 is MGHDK and CDR2 is SYGVNS. V dropped 1 base and J dropped 6 bases, with 12 bases sitting between them. The CDR3 here is CASSESYSTDGYTF. The CDR3 coding sequence is TGTGCCAGCAGTGAATCGTACAGTACGGATGGCTACACCTTC.

The rearrangement joins TRBV6-1 to TRBJ2-5; 8 nucleotides line up with TRBD2. Germline V gives CDR1 MNHNS, CDR2 SASEGT. This CDR3 contains 16 residues. Trimming at V came to 3 bases and at J to 5 bases, leaving 11 bases not matched to a gene. CDR3 nucleotide sequence: TGTGCCAGCAGTGAGTCCTTTGAGCGGGAGCAGGAGACCCAGTACTTC. Protein: CASSESFEREQETQYF.

The chain links TRBV5-1 to TRBJ2-7; TRBD2 might be the D (6 bases). The CDR3 is 15 residues long. With 4 bases removed from V and 0 bases from J, the gap between germline ends came to 14 bases. Germline lookup yields CDR1 SGHRS and CDR2 YFSETQ. The CDR3 sequence: CASSPRVADSYEQYF. The CDR3 nucleotides are TGCGCCAGCAGCCCCCGGGTAGCGGACTCCTACGAGCAGTACTTC. Full variable domain (remainder filled in from reference TRBV5-1 and TRBJ2-7): KAGVTQTPRYLIKTRGQQVTLSCSPISGHRSVSWYQQTPGQGLQFLFEYFSETQRNKGNFPGRFSGRQFSNSRSEMNVSTLELGDSALYLCASSPRVADSYEQYFGPGTRLTVT.

The chain combines TRBV28 with TRBJ1-1; D may be TRBD1 (6 bases). Trimming pared 6 bases from V and 8 bases from J, leaving 19 bases between. Per germline, CDR1 MDHEN and CDR2 SYDVKM. The CDR3 length is 14 residues. CDR3 bases: TGTGCCAGCAGGCCGAGTCCCGGGAGGGGGGAAGCTTTCTTT. It specifies CASRPSPGRGEAFF. Full variable domain (rest looked up from reference TRBV28 and TRBJ1-1): DVKVTQSSRYLVKRTGEKVFLECVQDMDHENMFWYRQDPGLGLRLIYFSYDVKMKEKGDIPEGYSVSREKKERFSLILESASTNQTSMYLCASRPSPGRGEAFFGQGTRLTVV.

The chain has TRBV29-1 and TRBJ2-5, with TRBD2 matching over 9 bases. Germline CDR1 is SQVTM and CDR2 is ANQGSEA. This CDR3 is 16 amino acids long. J gave up 2 bases and V 3 bases, and 10 bases lay outside the gene matches. The CDR3 protein is CSVEAGGRLLQETQYF. In DNA, the CDR3 is TGCAGCGTTGAGGCGGGAGGGCGACTTCTTCAAGAGACCCAGTACTTC.

The chain has TRBV5-1 and TRBJ2-3, with 9 bases that match TRBD1. CDR3 length equals 15 residues. V lost 0 bases to trimming and J lost 1 base; unmatched junction nucleotides: 0. Germline loops: CDR1 SGHRS, CDR2 YFSETQ. CDR3 protein: CASSLGQGGTDTQYF. CDR3 nucleotides: TGCGCCAGCAGCTTGGGACAGGGGGGCACAGATACGCAGTATTTT.

The rearrangement joins TRBV29-1 to TRBJ1-2, with D hard to call. Germline CDR1 SQVTM, CDR2 ANQGSEA. The CDR3 is 15 amino acids. The V end was cut by 2 bases, the J end by 8 bases, with 21 bases between. The CDR3 DNA reads TGCAGCGTTGAACTCGGTTTCCCGGGCGGTCGCGGCTACACCTTC. It specifies CSVELGFPGGRGYTF.

The rearrangement uses TRBV27 and TRBJ2-5; 8 positions match TRBD2. The J call may be mistaken, given a closer DNA end match to TRBJ2-7. From germline, CDR1 is MNHEY and CDR2 SMNVEV (reference sequence). The CDR3 spans 16 residues. The CDR3 DNA reads TGTGCCAGCAGTTCCCCGAGCGGGAGACAAGTATACGAGCAGTACTTC. Amino acid sequence: CASSSPSGRQVYEQYF.

The chain employs TRBV28 and TRBJ2-7; 8 positions match TRBD1. CDR1 is MDHEN, CDR2 SYDVKM, per germline. Trimming removed 3 bases from V and 2 bases from J; junction bases left unmatched: 6. This CDR3 is 15 amino acids long. The DNA of the CDR3 is TGTGCCAGCAGTTTTCGGATCAGGGGGCCCTACGAGCAGTACTTC. Translated: CASSFRIRGPYEQYF.

J is TRBJ2-7 and V is TRBV5-4, with TRBD2 as a possible D gene (5 bases). Trimming removed 2 bases from V and 3 bases from J, with 9 bases in between. The V gene's germline CDR1 is SGHNT and CDR2 YYREEE (reference sequence). The CDR3 sequence is 13 residues long. The CDR3 protein is CASSFSDIYEQYF. CDR3 sequence (DNA): TGTGCCAGCAGCTTTAGCGACATCTACGAGCAGTACTTC.

The J gene is TRBJ2-3, the V gene TRBV6-5; 9 nucleotides line up with TRBD1. CDR3 size: 15 residues. Germline loops: CDR1 MNHEY, CDR2 SVGAGI. V was pared by 2 bases and J by 3 bases, with 3 bases of the junction left unmatched. CDR3 amino acids: CASSYRTGVTDTQYF. The CDR3 nucleotides are TGTGCCAGCAGTTACAGGACAGGGGTGACAGATACGCAGTATTTT.

The V and J genes are TRBV9 and TRBJ2-3; no reliable D call. The V gene lost 0 bases and the J gene lost 0 bases, with 17 bases spanning the gap. The germline V gene has CDR1 SGDLS and CDR2 YYNGEE. CDR3 length: 18 amino acids. In DNA form, the CDR3 reads TGTGCCAGCAGCGTAGCCCCTCCGACACGCCATAGCACAGATACGCAGTATTTT. This sequence encodes CASSVAPPTRHSTDTQYF.

This chain uses TRBV7-9 with TRBJ1-1; 9 nucleotides align to TRBD1. CDR1 is SEHNR and CDR2 is FQNEAQ in the germline V gene (reference sequence). The CDR3 runs 12 residues. The ends lost 3 bases at V and 10 bases at J; junction bases unmatched: 3. The CDR3 nucleotides are TGTGCCAGCAGCTTGCCGACAGGGGGAGCTTTCTTT. Its translation is CASSLPTGGAFF.

This clone occurred once. This chain uses TRBV6-1 with TRBJ1-1; the D gene is possibly TRBD1 (5 bases). V lost 1 base, J lost 4 bases, and 7 bases lay in between. From germline, CDR1 is MNHNS and CDR2 SASEGT. This CDR3 has 13 residues. The CDR3 region has the DNA TGTGCCAGCAGTGAAGGGGGCCGCACTGAAGCTTTCTTT. Translation: CASSEGGRTEAFF.